This T cell receptor (beta chain) appears in the sequencing data of a study of human T cells and chemical hapten exposure. Across the study: Sensitization was performed using 2% DPC on an approximately 2 cm by approximately 2 cm upper inner arm skin site. Per-sample TCR yield variability stemmed mainly from small pooled library volume differences.

TCRdb called the RACE reads again in MiXCR, with one record for every CDR3 protein. The top ten hold 2.6% of the sample, which has more than 300,000 distinct CDR3 sequences, roughly 4.6% seen once. CDR1 SGHTA and CDR2 FQGNSA come from the germline V gene. Trimming took off 6 bases at V and 4 bases at J, with 21 bases between the two ends. The CDR3 sequence is 16 residues long. This clonotype was seen repeatedly, ten times or more. What it binds is not known. Study results and limitations: DPC sensitization did not alter TCRs above 1 in 1000 frequency.

Documented time point: pre-sensitization, week 0. As to treatment: therapeutic diphenylcyclopropenone sensitization with weekly scalp DPC. Staff drew blood before applying each patch test. The clonotype originates from a woman in her fifties or sixties with alopecia areata. Some clones in this sample may be carry-over from other donors' samples. The sequences come from whole blood, collected in connection with sensitization to the hapten diphenylcyclopropenone (DPC). V usage is TRBV7-2 and J usage is TRBJ1-2, with D possibly TRBD1 on 5 matching bases. The CDR3 DNA follows: TGTGCCAGCAGTCCGGGACCGGTTCCCCCTTCCTATGGCTACACCTTC. Its translation is CASSPGPVPPSYGYTF.